Detailed here is one T cell receptor (beta chain). Per the original data handling: How many nucleated cells were present was estimated from reference gene primer amplification. Sequencing used immunoSEQ multiplex PCR; TCRdb keeps in-frame clones, though not all of them. V, J and clone size were drawn from that table, and D and trimming were deduced from the DNA. The repertoire consists of roughly 50,000 clones, with approximately 80% occurring once and the leading ten covering approximately 5.4%. The data are from a study of blood T cell repertoires in COVID-19. The CDR3 covers 11 residues. V gave up 7 bases and J gave up 1 base, with 7 bases separating them. The V gene's germline CDR1 is SQVTM and CDR2 ANQGSEA.

This TCR was sampled from a woman between 55 and 75 years old with acute or convalescent COVID-19. V gene TRBV29-1 combines with J gene TRBJ1-1; D gene ambiguous. Sample: peripheral blood. CDR3 coding DNA: TGCAGCGGAGGAGGGAACACTGAAGCTTTCTTT. Its protein product is CSGGGNTEAFF.